The clone carrying this T cell receptor (beta chain) was seen repeatedly, ten times or more. Antigen unknown. The data originate from a study of regulatory T cells in long-lasting Graves disease. HTBI primers from iRepertoire and Arm-PCR of CDR3 regions yielded the TCR beta libraries. In TCRdb, the multiplex PCR reads were re-called with MiXCR into one record per CDR3 protein. The table records around 400,000 distinct CDR3 sequences, around 23% of them present only once. Study results and limitations: Few sampled subjects may have lowered accuracy. Patients whose Graves' disease persisted exhibited lower TCR diversity than those newly diagnosed.

The CDR3 has 17 amino acids. Losses at the gene ends were 0 bases for V and 2 bases for J; bases not matched to a gene: 10. Germline values: CDR1 DFQATT, CDR2 SNEGSKA (reference sequence). The time point was: persistent/refractory GD, antithyroid drugs over 5 years with positive TRAb. PBMCs provided the RNA from which the TCR library was made. With EDTA tubes as the receptacles, about 8.1 milliliters of peripheral blood were drawn. V gene TRBV20-1 combines with J gene TRBJ2-1, with 7 bases fitting TRBD2. The sequencing used peripheral blood mononuclear cells (PBMCs), collected when the disease was refractory, from a patient treated with antithyroid drugs. The TCR sequence derives from a female donor with Graves disease. This CDR3 reads CSARELGTNRTYNEQFF. In DNA form, the CDR3 reads TGCAGTGCTAGAGAGCTCGGGACTAACCGAACCTACAATGAGCAGTTCTTC.